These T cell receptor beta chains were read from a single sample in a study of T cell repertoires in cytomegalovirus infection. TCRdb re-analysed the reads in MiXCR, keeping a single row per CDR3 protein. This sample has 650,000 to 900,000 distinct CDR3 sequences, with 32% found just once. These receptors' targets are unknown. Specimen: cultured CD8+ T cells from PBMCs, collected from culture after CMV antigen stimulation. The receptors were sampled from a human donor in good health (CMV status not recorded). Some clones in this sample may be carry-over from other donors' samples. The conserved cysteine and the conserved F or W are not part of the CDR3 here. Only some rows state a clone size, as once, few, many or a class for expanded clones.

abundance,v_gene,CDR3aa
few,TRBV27,ASSSGGLASKNIQY
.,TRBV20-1,SARVVRTGELF
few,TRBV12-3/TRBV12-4,ASSLRMGRSPLH
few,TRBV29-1,SVTDSTISYEQY
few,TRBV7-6,ASSHQGDGETQY
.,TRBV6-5,ASSSVQGESYT
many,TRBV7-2,ASSPTSGSYNEQF
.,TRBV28,ASSLGHSANSGYT
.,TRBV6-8,ASSSDYRGGNQPQH
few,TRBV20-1,SARDRAAKNYGYT
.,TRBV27,ATRGGNQPQH